One T cell receptor beta chain is described in this entry. This clonotype was picked up a small number of times. The clone's antigen remains unknown. Base qualities are missing; no much larger clone stands one base away. The data are from a study of vaccination and CD4 T cells after COVID-19 (dated by TCRdb to between 2021 and 2024). Notes on the research overall: SARS-CoV-2 positivity had been established in the convalescent patients by nasal swab PCR, and mild disease was recorded in eight to ten of these patients and severe disease in one. The convalescent cohort included six males and four females, with two Hispanic individuals, seven Caucasians, two Asians and one multiracial person. Each participant got two doses of either the Pfizer-BioNTech BNT162b2 vaccine (n=8) or the Moderna mRNA-1273 vaccine (n=2). Post-COVID blood samples from convalescent patients were collected a median of approximately 100 days after diagnosis, with a range of 35 to 161 days. Post-vaccine blood samples were obtained a median of about 70 days after the second vaccine dose, with a range of roughly 13 to 250 days. For stimulating the cultures, overlapping spike peptide pools were used, derived from SARS-CoV-2 as well as from the common cold coronaviruses HCoV-NL63, HCoV-OC43 and HCoV-229E. As controls, cultures received a CEFX viral epitope pool (the positive control), an HIV-1 Nef peptide pool (the negative control), or no peptide at all. The spike-specific CD4+ TCR repertoire was compared before and after mRNA vaccination in about nine COVID-19 convalescent patients and a handful of infection-naive healthy vaccine recipients.

The intended sense of this specimen's treatment or condition label: approximately 9-day PBMC culture with coronavirus spike peptide pools or control peptides (ViraFEST assay). To expand antigen-specific T cells with peptide pools and then pick out the expanded clonotypes through TCR sequencing, the study relied on the ViraFEST assay. The positive SARS-CoV-2 PCR tests of the convalescent patients were dated from March to December 2020, before the Alpha, Beta and Delta variants emerged in the United States. Each well held 2 million to 2.5 million PBMCs cultured with roughly 10 ug/ml peptide pools in IMDM containing around 4.5% human AB serum and about 10 IU/ml IL-2. Half of the culture medium was replaced with fresh IL-2-containing medium on days 3 and 7. After ten to eleven days of culture, CD4+ T cells were isolated by negative selection using the EasySep CD4+ T cell isolation kit. Ficoll-Paque Plus gradient centrifugation was used to isolate PBMCs from whole blood, and the isolated PBMCs were then either used fresh or cryopreserved at -140C. In general, triplicate wells were set up for every culture condition.

Library construction relied on PCR. DNA from cultured CD4+ T cells was subjected to TCR sequencing with the Oncomine TCR Beta short-read assay at the Johns Hopkins FTIC core. The QIAamp micro DNA kit was used to extract genomic DNA from the cultured CD4+ T cells. Oncomine TCR Beta libraries from cultured CD4+ T cells were pooled with unique dual indexes and sequenced on an Illumina iSeq 100. In the original analysis: Non-productive sequences were removed, and CDR3s not starting with C, not ending with F or W, or shorter than 7 amino acids were discarded. Antigen-specific clonotypes were identified with the MANAFEST web application by comparing peptide-stimulated wells with reference and other culture wells. An FDR below 0.05, an odds ratio above 5, and a productive frequency above 0.1% in at least two of three replicate wells were required for clones to be considered positive. Cross-reactive clonotypes were defined as significantly expanded in both SARS-CoV-2 spike wells and at least one common cold coronavirus spike condition. Using R version 3.6.1, CDR3 homology was evaluated through Levenshtein distances (stringdist) along with unrooted phylogenetic trees (ape). TCRdb passed the public sequencing reads through fastp at Q25 and MiXCR, retaining productive beta sequences. Identical CDR3 protein sequences are pooled into one entry, listed with their most common genes and DNA. The V and J calls follow TCRdb's processing rather than the paper's. Within this sample are roughly 15,000 distinct CDR3 sequences, with roughly 30% of them counted one time only. Of the sample, 6.5% to 8.5% is held by the ten largest clones.

The investigation overall reported the following: An increase in the median number of SARS-CoV-2-reactive clonotypes from approximately 20 after infection to 38 after vaccination was observed, but the change was not found to be significant. In convalescent patients, nearly all vaccine-specific clones (304 of 307) were found to be mono-reactive for SARS-CoV-2 spike rather than cross-reactive with common cold coronaviruses. The number of convalescent patients in the study was relatively small, and the study did not examine early timepoints following natural infection. Among the post-vaccine SARS-CoV-2-reactive clones in convalescent patients, a median approximately 86% showed up only after vaccination, which suggests vaccine-specific priming.

This sequence was found in a human donor who had recovered from COVID-19. The sample taken for sequencing was CD4+ T cells from blood, cultured in vitro.

The sequenced DNA is TGTGCCAGCAGCTTAGCGGGTTCGATTGAAGCTTTCTTT. Its product reads: CASSLAGSIEAFF. The chain is assembled from TRBV7-9 and TRBJ1-1; the D gene cannot be resolved reliably. Looking up the germline V gene (reference sequence) yields CDR1 SEHNR and CDR2 FQNEAQ. Reading from cysteine to phenylalanine, the CDR3 counts 13 amino acids. CDR3 DNA only is kept here, 39 bases in frame from base 1. V and J are truncated by 0 bases and 7 bases respectively, leaving an intervening sequence of 9 bases.